This T cell receptor beta chain emerged from a study of T cell repertoires in cytomegalovirus infection (dated by TCRdb to the late 2010s). Regarding the research as a whole: Alongside well-studied HLA-B-restricted epitopes, the peptide stimulations were aimed at recently identified HLA-C-restricted CMV epitopes, whose presentation resists viral immunomodulation. Donor HLA type was relevant to the analysis, as public TCR beta signatures indicated carriage of CMV infection together with the matching HLA type. Overall study results and their limits: The ex vivo response was dominated by HLA-C-restricted CMV-specific TCR beta clonotypes, which also provided the single most frequent clonotype in two of eight donors. Carriers of CMV infection plus the relevant HLA type were discriminated by the cumulative frequency of public TCR beta family members in the study cohort and in an independent roughly 380-donor cohort.

Only a few counts were recorded for this clonotype. Its antigen specificity is not known. No qualities accompany the bases; no much larger clone lies one base away. The sequencing machine was an Illumina HiSeq 1500. In-frame beta chains were kept once TCRdb had trimmed the public reads at Q25 with fastp and called clones with MiXCR. Every CDR3 protein is listed once, alongside the most common genes and DNA of its rows. The sample table contains about 74,000 distinct CDR3 sequences; only one count was recorded for 25% to 30% of them. The ten largest clonotypes hold 50% to 70% of the sample. Germline trimming: 2 bases from V, 2 bases from J; junction bases outside gene matches: 3. CDR1 and CDR2 are read off the germline V gene as SGHTA and FQGNSA. The CDR3 has 14 amino acids, counting the end cysteine and phenylalanine. Just the 42-base CDR3 DNA is kept, in frame starting at base 1. Explained via the paper, the treatment or condition label denotes: in vitro stimulation with specific CMV peptide epitopes to enrich CMV-specific T cells.

The V and J segments used are TRBV7-2 and TRBJ2-7; 7 central bases correspond to TRBD1. This receptor was taken from a human donor in good health (CMV status not recorded). Some clones in this sample may be carry-over from other donors' samples. The specimen comprised CD8+ T cells from cultured PBMCs, sampled from culture after CMV antigen stimulation. CDR3 protein: CASSLSTGAYEQYF. In nucleotides, the sequence is TGTGCCAGCAGCTTATCAACAGGGGCCTACGAGCAGTACTTC.